The 2 T cell receptor beta chains below all came from one sample that was sequenced in a study of blood T cell repertoires in COVID-19. Sequencing was performed with immunoSEQ multiplex PCR; in TCRdb, only in-frame clones are kept and a portion is missing. The sample yields 200,000 or so clones, approximately 90% seen once. Sequencing was performed on peripheral blood. These receptors all come from a man aged 30 to 45 with COVID-19, enrolled during active disease.

The gene calls are TRBV11-2 and TRBJ2-1; 9 nucleotides line up with TRBD1. After removal of 5 bases from V and 7 bases from J, the junction contained 6 bases not matched to a gene. Germline V CDR1 and CDR2: SGHAT, FQNNGV. The CDR3 covers 14 residues. CDR3: CASSRGTGRNEQFF. Written as DNA, the CDR3 is TGTGCCAGCAGCCGGGGGACAGGGAGGAATGAGCAGTTCTTC.

The rearrangement links TRBV2 to TRBJ1-1; 10 bases agree with TRBD1. Trimming cost V 1 base and J 7 bases; bases outside gene matches: 6. The CDR3 is made up of 15 amino acids. CDR1 is SNHLY and CDR2 is FYNNEI in the germline V gene. CDR3 coding DNA: TGTGCCAGCAGTGAAGGGAGACAGGGGGCGTTTGAAGCTTTCTTT. Protein sequence: CASSEGRQGAFEAFF.